A selection of T cell receptor beta chains follows, all from one sample in a study of shared clonotypes between healthy human individuals. This table comes from immunoSEQ multiplex PCR, and its TCRdb copy is limited to in-frame clones, with some not included. The repertoire holds about 560,000 clones, around three quarters seen once, with approximately 12% in the top ten. Sequencing used PBMCs. These receptors came from a woman aged 40 to 50 in good health. Some clones in this sample may be carry-over from other donors' samples. CDR3s include the opening cysteine and the closing phenylalanine or tryptophan. The order of the fields is J gene, clone size, D gene, V gene, CDR3 protein, CDR3 DNA. D genes are given only for firm matches. Expanded clones are given a class, and other clones once, few, many or no size at all.

J gene: TRBJ2-7
clone size: -
D gene: -
V gene: TRBV11-2
CDR3 protein: CASSLVLALRRDYEQYF
CDR3 DNA: TGTGCCAGCAGCTTAGTTCTTGCTTTGAGGAGGGACTACGAGCAGTACTTC

J gene: TRBJ2-1
clone size: -
D gene: TRBD2
V gene: TRBV11-1
CDR3 protein: CASSFTGTSGYNEQFF
CDR3 DNA: TGTGCCAGCAGCTTTACCGGGACTAGCGGTTACAATGAGCAGTTCTTC

J gene: TRBJ1-3
clone size: -
D gene: TRBD1
V gene: TRBV7-8
CDR3 protein: CASSPRGDRAGNTIYF
CDR3 DNA: TGTGCCAGCAGCCCCAGAGGGGACAGGGCAGGAAACACCATATATTTT

J gene: TRBJ1-2
clone size: -
D gene: -
V gene: TRBV6-5
CDR3 protein: CASTSGTGYGYTF
CDR3 DNA: TGTGCCAGCACCTCCGGGACGGGCTATGGCTACACCTTC

J gene: TRBJ2-2
clone size: -
D gene: TRBD1
V gene: TRBV12-5
CDR3 protein: CASGSFPGTGVPGELFF
CDR3 DNA: TGTGCTAGTGGTTCCTTCCCCGGGACAGGGGTGCCCGGGGAGCTGTTTTTT

J gene: TRBJ1-2
clone size: -
D gene: -
V gene: TRBV6-1
CDR3 protein: CASSEAGGVGYGYTF
CDR3 DNA: TGTGCCAGCAGTGAAGCGGGCGGAGTGGGGTATGGCTACACCTTC

J gene: TRBJ2-1
clone size: -
D gene: -
V gene: TRBV6-1
CDR3 protein: CASSEWDSLRSADNEQFF
CDR3 DNA: TGTGCCAGCAGTGAATGGGACTCCCTTAGATCCGCCGACAATGAGCAGTTCTTC

J gene: TRBJ2-2
clone size: -
D gene: TRBD2
V gene: TRBV9
CDR3 protein: CASSPTSGSYAGELFF
CDR3 DNA: TGTGCCAGCTCCCCGACTAGCGGGAGTTACGCCGGGGAGCTGTTTTTT

J gene: TRBJ2-5
clone size: -
D gene: -
V gene: TRBV28
CDR3 protein: CASRDYVGTQYF
CDR3 DNA: TGTGCCAGCAGAGACTATGTGGGGACCCAGTACTTC

J gene: TRBJ1-1
clone size: -
D gene: -
V gene: TRBV12-5
CDR3 protein: CASGLGQENTEAFF
CDR3 DNA: TGTGCTAGTGGTTTGGGGCAGGAGAACACTGAAGCTTTCTTT

J gene: TRBJ2-5
clone size: -
D gene: -
V gene: TRBV10-2
CDR3 protein: CASGSGEYQETQYF
CDR3 DNA: TGCGCCAGCGGGAGCGGAGAGTACCAAGAGACCCAGTACTTC

J gene: TRBJ2-7
clone size: -
D gene: -
V gene: TRBV4-2
CDR3 protein: CASSQGGGAYEQYF
CDR3 DNA: TGTGCCAGCAGCCAAGGAGGGGGTGCCTACGAGCAGTACTTC

J gene: TRBJ2-2
clone size: -
D gene: -
V gene: TRBV2
CDR3 protein: CASRRRGAPGELFF
CDR3 DNA: TGTGCCAGCCGGAGACGGGGGGCCCCCGGGGAGCTGTTTTTT

J gene: TRBJ2-5
clone size: once
D gene: TRBD2
V gene: TRBV4-3
CDR3 protein: CASSQEYGAGGSIQYF
CDR3 DNA: TGCGCCAGCAGCCAAGAGTATGGAGCGGGAGGGTCTATCCAGTACTTC

J gene: TRBJ2-5
clone size: -
D gene: TRBD1
V gene: TRBV28
CDR3 protein: CASRKRRDRSPQETQYF
CDR3 DNA: TGTGCCAGCAGAAAGCGCCGGGACAGGAGCCCCCAAGAGACCCAGTACTTC

J gene: TRBJ1-1
clone size: -
D gene: TRBD1
V gene: TRBV7-8
CDR3 protein: CASSVTGGNTEAFF
CDR3 DNA: TGTGCCAGCAGCGTGACAGGGGGGAACACTGAAGCTTTCTTT

J gene: TRBJ1-5
clone size: -
D gene: -
V gene: TRBV18
CDR3 protein: CASSPTAEVQPQHF
CDR3 DNA: TGTGCCAGCTCACCGACCGCCGAGGTCCAGCCCCAGCATTTT

J gene: TRBJ1-5
clone size: -
D gene: TRBD1
V gene: TRBV19
CDR3 protein: CATAGTAYQPQHF
CDR3 DNA: TGTGCCACCGCCGGGACAGCTTATCAGCCCCAGCATTTT

J gene: TRBJ1-2
clone size: -
D gene: -
V gene: TRBV7-2
CDR3 protein: CASSLGARDGYTF
CDR3 DNA: TGTGCCAGCAGCCTCGGGGCCCGAGATGGCTACACCTTC

J gene: TRBJ2-1
clone size: -
D gene: -
V gene: TRBV12-1
CDR3 protein: CASSFESGRALYNEQFF
CDR3 DNA: TGTGCCAGCAGCTTCGAAAGCGGGAGGGCGCTCTACAATGAGCAGTTCTTC

J gene: TRBJ2-1
clone size: -
D gene: -
V gene: TRBV2
CDR3 protein: CASSPSNEQFF
CDR3 DNA: TGTGCCAGCAGTCCCAGCAATGAGCAGTTCTTC

J gene: TRBJ2-5
clone size: -
D gene: -
V gene: TRBV7-6
CDR3 protein: CASGREARETQYF
CDR3 DNA: TGTGCCAGCGGAAGAGAAGCGAGGGAGACCCAGTACTTC

J gene: TRBJ2-7
clone size: -
D gene: TRBD1
V gene: TRBV11-2
CDR3 protein: CASSLDRGQTYEQYF
CDR3 DNA: TGTGCCAGCAGCTTAGATCGGGGACAGACCTACGAGCAGTACTTC

J gene: TRBJ1-1
clone size: -
D gene: -
V gene: TRBV6-5
CDR3 protein: CASSYEGRTEAFF
CDR3 DNA: TGTGCCAGCAGTTACGAGGGGCGCACTGAAGCTTTCTTT

J gene: TRBJ2-7
clone size: -
D gene: TRBD2
V gene: TRBV7-9
CDR3 protein: CASSLAETSGAYEQYF
CDR3 DNA: TGTGCCAGCAGCTTAGCGGAGACTAGCGGGGCCTACGAGCAGTACTTC

J gene: TRBJ2-7
clone size: -
D gene: TRBD1
V gene: TRBV7-2
CDR3 protein: CASSLGQAPYEQYF
CDR3 DNA: TGTGCCAGCAGCTTGGGACAGGCGCCTTACGAGCAGTACTTC

J gene: TRBJ2-7
clone size: -
D gene: -
V gene: TRBV5-6
CDR3 protein: CASSLLDRLACSYEQYF
CDR3 DNA: TGTGCCAGCAGCTTGTTAGATCGGCTAGCCTGCTCCTACGAGCAGTACTTC

J gene: TRBJ2-7
clone size: -
D gene: -
V gene: TRBV4-2
CDR3 protein: CASSQGGRYEQYF
CDR3 DNA: TGTGCCAGCAGCCAAGGGGGGCGGTACGAGCAGTACTTC

J gene: TRBJ1-1
clone size: -
D gene: -
V gene: TRBV5-1
CDR3 protein: CASRTTANTEAFF
CDR3 DNA: TGCGCCAGCAGAACCACAGCGAACACTGAAGCTTTCTTT

J gene: TRBJ2-2
clone size: -
D gene: TRBD1
V gene: TRBV5-1
CDR3 protein: CASSLQGANGGELFF
CDR3 DNA: TGCGCCAGCAGCTTACAGGGGGCTAACGGCGGGGAGCTGTTTTTT

J gene: TRBJ1-1
clone size: -
D gene: -
V gene: TRBV20-1
CDR3 protein: CSATLAEAFF
CDR3 DNA: TGCAGTGCTACACTTGCTGAAGCTTTCTTT

J gene: TRBJ2-3
clone size: -
D gene: TRBD2
V gene: TRBV28
CDR3 protein: CASSLRLAGVPNTDTQYF
CDR3 DNA: TGTGCCAGCAGTTTACGGCTAGCGGGAGTTCCCAACACAGATACGCAGTATTTT

J gene: TRBJ2-7
clone size: few
D gene: -
V gene: TRBV21-1
CDR3 protein: CASTATKYYEQYF
CDR3 DNA: TGTGCCAGCACCGCGACAAAATACTACGAGCAGTACTTC

J gene: TRBJ2-2
clone size: few
D gene: TRBD2
V gene: TRBV7-2
CDR3 protein: CASSLVGLAGTGELFF
CDR3 DNA: TGTGCCAGCAGCTTAGTGGGACTAGCGGGAACCGGGGAGCTGTTTTTT

J gene: TRBJ2-2
clone size: -
D gene: TRBD1
V gene: TRBV11-2
CDR3 protein: CASSQDRGVPGELFF
CDR3 DNA: TGTGCCAGCAGCCAGGACAGGGGTGTTCCCGGGGAGCTGTTTTTT

J gene: TRBJ2-5
clone size: -
D gene: -
V gene: TRBV7-6
CDR3 protein: CASSLVGPPRGETQYF
CDR3 DNA: TGTGCCAGCAGCTTAGTTGGCCCCCCAAGGGGGGAGACCCAGTACTTC

J gene: TRBJ2-1
clone size: -
D gene: TRBD1
V gene: TRBV7-2
CDR3 protein: CASSPPGQFTSNEQFF
CDR3 DNA: TGTGCCAGCAGCCCCCCGGGACAGTTTACGTCCAATGAGCAGTTCTTC

J gene: TRBJ2-3
clone size: -
D gene: -
V gene: TRBV29-1
CDR3 protein: CSHTRGTDTQYF
CDR3 DNA: TGCAGCCACACCAGGGGTACAGATACGCAGTATTTT

J gene: TRBJ1-1
clone size: few
D gene: TRBD1
V gene: TRBV5-1
CDR3 protein: CASSLTQGVSTEAFF
CDR3 DNA: TGCGCCAGCAGCTTGACACAGGGGGTCAGCACTGAAGCTTTCTTT

J gene: TRBJ2-1
clone size: few
D gene: TRBD1
V gene: TRBV9
CDR3 protein: CASSVAGNDRVGQFF
CDR3 DNA: TGTGCCAGCAGCGTTGCAGGAAACGACAGGGTTGGGCAGTTCTTC

J gene: TRBJ1-2
clone size: -
D gene: -
V gene: TRBV5-3
CDR3 protein: CARSFRQTNPDGYTF
CDR3 DNA: TGTGCCAGAAGCTTCAGACAGACTAACCCCGATGGCTACACCTTC

J gene: TRBJ1-2
clone size: -
D gene: -
V gene: TRBV7-2
CDR3 protein: CASSLENLGYGYTF
CDR3 DNA: TGTGCCAGCAGCCTCGAAAACCTTGGCTATGGCTACACCTTC

J gene: TRBJ1-1
clone size: -
D gene: TRBD1
V gene: TRBV30
CDR3 protein: CAWNRDRGRTEAFF
CDR3 DNA: TGTGCCTGGAATCGGGACAGGGGAAGAACTGAAGCTTTCTTT

J gene: TRBJ2-7
clone size: -
D gene: -
V gene: TRBV29-1
CDR3 protein: CSVEDRAYEQYF
CDR3 DNA: TGCAGCGTTGAAGATCGCGCCTACGAGCAGTACTTC

J gene: TRBJ2-5
clone size: few
D gene: TRBD1
V gene: TRBV5-1
CDR3 protein: CASRLQGAQETQYF
CDR3 DNA: TGCGCCAGCCGACTACAGGGGGCACAAGAGACCCAGTACTTC

J gene: TRBJ2-7
clone size: -
D gene: TRBD1
V gene: TRBV19
CDR3 protein: CASSKLPGQGSYEQYF
CDR3 DNA: TGTGCCAGTAGTAAGCTACCGGGACAGGGGAGCTACGAGCAGTACTTC

J gene: TRBJ2-2
clone size: -
D gene: -
V gene: TRBV7-9
CDR3 protein: CASSLGAGELFF
CDR3 DNA: TGTGCCAGCAGCTTAGGAGCAGGGGAGCTGTTTTTT

J gene: TRBJ1-5
clone size: -
D gene: TRBD1
V gene: TRBV19
CDR3 protein: CASSARQGPGNQPQHF
CDR3 DNA: TGTGCCAGTAGTGCCCGACAGGGTCCGGGCAATCAGCCCCAGCATTTT

J gene: TRBJ2-2
clone size: -
D gene: TRBD2
V gene: TRBV11-3
CDR3 protein: CASSPGTSGVNTGELFF
CDR3 DNA: TGTGCCAGCAGCCCCGGAACTAGCGGGGTTAACACCGGGGAGCTGTTTTTT

J gene: TRBJ2-5
clone size: -
D gene: -
V gene: TRBV19
CDR3 protein: CASSMPSIQTQYF
CDR3 DNA: TGTGCCAGTAGTATGCCTAGCATACAGACCCAGTACTTC